Reported below is one TCR beta chain. Other nucleotide sequences from this sample produce the same CDR3. The sample belongs to a study of blood T cell repertoires in COVID-19. One Seattle source followed patients from active infection through their disease course. Original data processing: Estimation of nucleated cell counts relied on the amplification of reference gene primers. Produced via immunoSEQ multiplex PCR; TCRdb's table is partial and in-frame only. V, J and clone size were drawn from that table, and D and trimming were deduced from the DNA. Of about 180,000 clones listed, around 86% are singletons. The sample taken for sequencing was peripheral blood. This clonotype originated in a woman in her sixties or seventies with COVID-19, enrolled during active disease.

CDR3 protein: CASSPPGLAGGRDTQYF. The CDR3 DNA reads as TGTGCCAGCAGCCCCCCCGGGCTAGCGGGAGGTCGGGATACGCAGTATTTT. The chain employs TRBV7-2 and TRBJ2-3; 11 positions agree with TRBD2. Looked up from germline, CDR1 is SGHTA and CDR2 is FQGNSA. With V trimmed by 5 bases and J by 6 bases, 13 bases remained unmatched. This CDR3 has 17 residues.